The 24 T cell receptor beta chains listed next were all sequenced from one sample in a study of blood T cell repertoires in COVID-19. Clones were read by immunoSEQ multiplex PCR, and TCRdb kept only the in-frame ones, dropping some. The sample holds fewer than 85,000 clones, around 83% seen once. The sequenced sample consisted of peripheral blood. Every receptor here comes from a man aged 25-45 years with COVID-19, enrolled during active disease.

A single count supports this clone. The J gene is TRBJ1-3, the V gene TRBV6-5, with D hard to call. The V gene lost 0 bases and the J gene lost 4 bases, with 7 bases spanning the gap. Germline assignment: CDR1 MNHEY and CDR2 SVGAGI. This CDR3 has 14 residues. CDR3 region: CASSYSTGGNTIYF. CDR3 nucleotide sequence: TGTGCCAGCAGTTACTCGACGGGGGGAAACACCATATATTTT.

The chain carries TRBV6-4 and TRBJ2-3; possibly TRBD1 for D (6 bases). This CDR3 has 14 residues. The germline V gene has CDR1 MRHNA and CDR2 SNTAGT. The V end lost 5 bases, the J end lost 1 base, and 10 bases lay between the germline ends. CDR3 sequence: CASSYRQGTDTQYF. In DNA, the CDR3 is TGTGCCAGCAGTTATCGACAGGGCACAGATACGCAGTATTTT.

This chain joins TRBV4-1 and TRBJ2-2; 8 positions agree with TRBD1. Per the germline V gene, CDR1 is MGHRA and CDR2 is YSYEKL. With V trimmed by 2 bases and J by 7 bases, 9 bases remained unmatched. The CDR3 runs to 16 residues. The CDR3 region has the DNA TGCGCCAGCAGCCAATATCCGGACAGGGCTAACGGGGAGCTGTTTTTT. Residues: CASSQYPDRANGELFF.

The gene calls are TRBV24-1 and TRBJ2-2; 7 bases fit TRBD2. J gave up 3 bases and V 5 bases, and 11 bases lay outside the gene matches. Germline V lookup: CDR1 KGHDR, CDR2 SFDVKD. The CDR3 runs to 17 residues. Written as DNA, the CDR3 is TGTGCCACCAGTGTACCCCCCTCTCGGGGGGACACCGGGGAGCTGTTTTTT. It codes for CATSVPPSRGDTGELFF.

The chain uses TRBV3-1 (or the pseudogene TRBV3-2) and TRBJ2-7; the D gene is possibly TRBD2 (7 bases). Germline V lookup: CDR1 LGHDT, CDR2 YNNKEL (reference sequence). V was cut by 10 bases and J by 5 bases, with 18 bases left in between. The CDR3 is 13 amino acids. The CDR3 sequence: CATRGGAMNEQYF. DNA of the CDR3: TGTGCCACCAGAGGGGGGGCGATGAACGAGCAGTACTTC.

This clone was picked up one time. V usage is TRBV10-3 and J usage is TRBJ2-2, with D perhaps TRBD1 (5 bases). CDR3 length: 16 residues. The V gene lost 4 bases and the J gene lost 4 bases, with 16 bases spanning the gap. CDR1 ENHRY and CDR2 SYGVKD come from the germline V gene. The CDR3 sequence: CAISARGPTVTGELFF. The CDR3 bases are TGTGCCATCAGTGCTAGGGGCCCAACGGTCACCGGGGAGCTGTTTTTT.

The chain recombines TRBV29-1 with TRBJ1-2, with 9 positions matching TRBD1. The CDR3 runs to 14 residues. The germline CDR1 and CDR2 sequences are SQVTM and ANQGSEA. The ends lost 4 bases at V and 6 bases at J; junction bases unmatched: 9. CDR3 amino acids: CSVAIRQGGDGYTF. In DNA form, the CDR3 reads TGCAGCGTTGCAATCCGACAGGGGGGCGATGGCTACACCTTC.

There are many counts of this clone. Other nucleotide sequences from this sample produce the same CDR3. CDR3 DNA: TGTGCCAGCAGTTTTCGGGGAGACTATGGCTACACCTTC. Translated: CASSFRGDYGYTF. The rearrangement uses TRBV12-3 or TRBV12-4 and TRBJ1-2; unclear D gene. V was shortened by 3 bases and J by 3 bases, with 8 bases between the two germline ends. There are 13 residues in the CDR3.

This chain connects TRBV7-9 to TRBJ2-1; 11 nucleotides match TRBD1. V was clipped by 6 bases and J by 6 bases; unmatched bases: 7. There are 15 residues in the CDR3. CDR1 SEHNR and CDR2 FQNEAQ come from the germline V gene (reference sequence). CDR3 DNA: TGTGCCAGCAGATCCGGGACAGGGGGGCTCAATGAGCAGTTCTTC. This translates into CASRSGTGGLNEQFF.

This clone was seen once. J is TRBJ2-1 and V is TRBV19; 9 positions agree with TRBD2. The CDR3 length is 16 residues. The germline V gene has CDR1 LNHDA and CDR2 SQIVND (reference sequence). Unmatched junction bases numbered 3, after V lost 3 bases and J lost 0 bases. The CDR3, as DNA: TGTGCCAGTAGTATTCTAGCGGGGAGCTCCTACAATGAGCAGTTCTTC. The encoded protein is CASSILAGSSYNEQFF.

This clone has only a few counts. This chain uses TRBV21-1 with TRBJ2-1; the listed D gene, TRBD2, was not tested against the DNA. TRBV21-1 is an annotated pseudogene. The CDR3 totals 13 residues. As DNA, the CDR3 is TGTGCCAGCAGGTCTAGACCGAACACTAAGCAGTTCTTC. Its protein is CASRSRPNTKQFF.

In this sample, this clone turned up a few times. The V and J genes are TRBV19 and TRBJ1-5, with TRBD1 identical over 12 bases. The V segment lost 4 bases and the J segment 7 bases; nucleotides outside the gene matches: 8. The germline CDR1 and CDR2 sequences are LNHDA and SQIVND (reference sequence). The CDR3 is 16 residues long. DNA for the CDR3: TGTGCCAGTAGTAGGGTGGGACAGGGGGCCTTGCAGCCCCAGCATTTT. Protein product: CASSRVGQGALQPQHF. Looking up the rest from reference TRBV19 and TRBJ1-5 gives the full variable domain: DGGITQSPKYLFRKEGQNVTLSCEQNLNHDAMYWYRQDPGQGLRLIYYSQIVNDFQKGDIAEGYSVSREKKESFPLTVTSAQKNPTAFYLCASSRVGQGALQPQHFGDGTRLSIL.

The J gene is TRBJ2-3, the V gene TRBV15; TRBD2 aligns across 11 bases. The CDR3 runs to 14 residues. The germline V gene has CDR1 LNHNV and CDR2 YYDKDF (reference sequence). The J segment lost 6 bases and the V segment lost 3 bases, leaving 2 bases of the junction unmatched. The CDR3 spells CATSSSGRGDTQYF. The CDR3 DNA reads as TGTGCCACCAGCAGTAGCGGGAGGGGGGATACGCAGTATTTT.

The V and J genes are TRBV7-8 and TRBJ1-3, with D possibly TRBD1 on 6 matching bases. This CDR3 has 16 amino acids. Trimming stripped 1 base from V and 2 bases from J, with 12 bases between. Germline CDR1 reads SGHVS; CDR2 reads FQNEAQ. CDR3 protein: CASSLGPKGAGNTIYF. The DNA for the CDR3 is TGTGCCAGCAGCTTAGGACCCAAGGGGGCTGGAAACACCATATATTTT.

This clone appeared a single time. The chain uses TRBV28 and TRBJ2-7; unclear D gene. Germline CDR1 and CDR2: MDHEN and SYDVKM. V gave up 3 bases and J gave up 0 bases, with 9 bases separating them. The CDR3 is 14 amino acids. CDR3 bases: TGTGCCAGCAGTTTTGAAGCGCTCTCCTACGAGCAGTACTTC. It yields the protein CASSFEALSYEQYF.

The count of this clone is one. The gene calls are TRBV24-1 and TRBJ2-1, with TRBD2 matching over 12 bases. In germline, CDR1 is KGHDR, CDR2 SFDVKD. The CDR3 has 19 residues. Trimming at V came to 4 bases and at J to 3 bases, leaving 12 bases not matched to a gene. The CDR3 protein is CATSDLTSGSDRDYNEQFF. CDR3 coding DNA: TGTGCCACCAGTGACTTGACTAGCGGGAGTGATCGAGACTACAATGAGCAGTTCTTC.

The V call is TRBV30, the J call TRBJ2-3; 7 bases match TRBD1. CDR3 length: 13 amino acids. J gave up 5 bases and V 4 bases, and 6 bases lay outside the gene matches. Germline CDR1 GTSNPN, CDR2 SVGIG (reference sequence). The CDR3 region has the DNA TGTGCCTGGATGAGGGGGCTGGGAGATACGCAGTATTTT. Translating gives CAWMRGLGDTQYF.

The V gene is TRBV5-6, the J gene TRBJ1-6; 7 nucleotides agree with TRBD1. The CDR3 is 15 amino acids. The germline V gene encodes CDR1 SGHDT and CDR2 YYEEEE. V shed 5 bases and J 2 bases; nucleotides not matched to a gene: 4. In nucleotides, the CDR3 is TGTGCCAGCAGTTATGACAGGGCCTATAATTCACCCCTCCACTTT. This translates into CASSYDRAYNSPLHF.

This sequence joins TRBV5-6 and TRBJ2-4; D is undetermined. CDR3 length: 13 residues. Germline V gene data show CDR1 as SGHDT and CDR2 as YYEEEE. The V end was cut by 4 bases, the J end by 7 bases, with 12 bases between. Here the CDR3 DNA reads TGTGCCAGCAGCCTCCTTATGCAGAACATTCAGTACTTC. It is translated as CASSLLMQNIQYF.

The genes are TRBV20-1 and TRBJ2-7; D unresolved. This CDR3 is 15 amino acids long. Germline V gene data show CDR1 as DFQATT and CDR2 as SNEGSKA (reference sequence). The germline V and J ends were trimmed by 3 bases and 3 bases, with 18 bases remaining between them. In DNA form, the CDR3 reads TGCAGTGCTAGTAAACAAAACCAGAGGATCTACGAGCAGTACTTC. Translated: CSASKQNQRIYEQYF.

V usage is TRBV10-1 and J usage is TRBJ2-2; 8 nucleotides agree with TRBD2. CDR1 WNHNN and CDR2 SYGVQD come from the germline V gene (reference sequence). The CDR3 is 15 amino acids. V gave up 0 bases and J gave up 7 bases; unmatched junction bases: 4. The CDR3 protein is CASSESGLEVGELFF. DNA for the CDR3: TGCGCCAGCAGTGAGTCGGGACTAGAGGTCGGGGAGCTGTTTTTT.

The V and J genes are TRBV28 and TRBJ2-1, with 10 positions matching TRBD2. V shed 6 bases, J shed 6 bases, and the junction held 5 bases outside the gene matches. Germline V gene sequence: CDR1 MDHEN, CDR2 SYDVKM. This CDR3 has 14 residues. CDR3 nucleotide sequence: TGTGCCAGCAGGTCTAGCGGGAGCGGCAATGAGCAGTTCTTC. Protein: CASRSSGSGNEQFF.

This chain uses TRBV7-2 with TRBJ1-2; perhaps TRBD1 as D (5 bases). The V end lost 1 base, the J end lost 3 bases, and 6 bases lay between the germline ends. The CDR3 runs to 13 residues. The germline CDR1 and CDR2 sequences are SGHTA and FQGNSA. The CDR3 is CASSLVRDYGYTF. CDR3 nucleotides: TGTGCCAGCAGCTTAGTCAGGGACTATGGCTACACCTTC.

The V call is TRBV4-2, the J call TRBJ2-7; 7 bases are shared with TRBD1. Germline V gene data show CDR1 as LGHNA and CDR2 as YNFKEQ. CDR3 length equals 15 residues. The trim removed 3 bases at V and 5 bases at J, leaving 10 bases unmatched. CDR3 residues: CASSQGVGGIDEQYF. In DNA form, the CDR3 reads TGTGCCAGCAGCCAGGGGGTAGGGGGCATCGACGAGCAGTACTTC.